This T cell receptor beta chain emerged from a study of T cell clonotyping in hematopoietic cell transplantation. The study's findings and limits: Few recipient clonotypes overlapped donors; over 95% were de novo at given depth.

Only in-frame clones appear in the TCRdb table, and some are missing; sequencing was by immunoSEQ multiplex PCR. The profile covers approximately 16,000 clones, with 80% to 90% appearing a single time and approximately 4.5% taken by the ten largest. This clone was seen just once. What it binds is not known. V lost 1 base to trimming and J lost 0 bases; unmatched junction nucleotides: 5. The CDR3 consists of 16 residues. The V gene's germline CDR1 is MNHEY and CDR2 SVGAGI. The sample consisted of peripheral blood mononuclear cells. The sequence derives from a woman in her 40s in good health. Some clones in this sample may be carry-over from other donors' samples. V and J are TRBV6-5 and TRBJ2-7; 8 bases are a match to TRBD2. The CDR3: CASSYFSGTVSYEQYF. The CDR3 coding sequence is TGTGCCAGCAGTTACTTTAGCGGGACGGTCTCCTACGAGCAGTACTTC.